The 22 T cell receptor beta chains given below trace back to one sample, sequenced in a study of blood T cell repertoires in COVID-19. Clones were read by immunoSEQ multiplex PCR, and TCRdb kept only the in-frame ones, dropping some. The table records roughly 220,000 clones, 75% to 85% of them present only once. The source material was peripheral blood. The receptors stem from a woman aged 80 or over with COVID-19, enrolled during active disease.

The V gene is TRBV7-6, the J gene TRBJ1-4, with D tentatively TRBD1 (6 bases). V dropped 3 bases and J dropped 3 bases, with 11 bases sitting between them. Germline V gives CDR1 SGHVS, CDR2 FNYEAQ. This CDR3 is built from 15 residues. The CDR3 coding sequence is TGTGCCAGCAGCTTCACAGGGATATCTAATGAAAAACTGTTTTTT. Encoded protein: CASSFTGISNEKLFF.

The chain has TRBV29-1 and TRBJ1-1; 10 nucleotides agree with TRBD1. Germline values: CDR1 SQVTM, CDR2 ANQGSEA. V shed 7 bases and J 0 bases; nucleotides not matched to a gene: 5. The CDR3 has 14 amino acids. The chain's CDR3 is CSAVGTGVNTEAFF. The CDR3 coding sequence is TGCAGCGCCGTTGGGACAGGGGTGAACACTGAAGCTTTCTTT.

The V gene is TRBV5-1, the J gene TRBJ1-6, with D maybe TRBD1 (6 bases). V gave up 4 bases and J gave up 12 bases, with 14 bases separating them. Germline V CDR1 and CDR2: SGHRS, YFSETQ. CDR3 length: 13 amino acids. This chain's CDR3 is CASSLEVGGPLHF. The CDR3 nucleotides read TGCGCCAGCAGCCTGGAGGTAGGGGGACCCCTCCACTTT.

The chain is built from TRBV28 and TRBJ2-1, with 10 bases lining up with TRBD2. Germline V gene data show CDR1 as MDHEN and CDR2 as SYDVKM. Germline trimming cut 6 bases from V and 6 bases from J; bases unmatched to any gene: 11. This CDR3 comprises 16 residues. The CDR3 loop is CASSRPLAGEGNEQFF. The CDR3 DNA is TGTGCCAGCAGCCGCCCTCTAGCGGGAGAGGGCAATGAGCAGTTCTTC.

The V and J genes are TRBV7-3 and TRBJ1-2; TRBD1 aligns across 7 bases. The germline gives CDR1 SGHTA, CDR2 FQGTGA. The J segment lost 7 bases and the V segment lost 4 bases, leaving 6 bases of the junction unmatched. The CDR3 length is 13 residues. CDR3 DNA: TGTGCCAGCAGCTACCTACAGGGGAGTGGCTACACCTTC. Translation: CASSYLQGSGYTF. The variable domain in full, with the rest retrieved from reference TRBV7-3 and TRBJ1-2, is GAGVSQTPSNKVTEKGKYVELRCDPISGHTALYWYRQSLGQGPEFLIYFQGTGAADDSGLPNDRFFAVRPEGSVSTLKIQRTERGDSAVYLCASSYLQGSGYTFGSGTRLTVV.

There are a few counts of this clone. V gene TRBV7-2 combines with J gene TRBJ1-1; TRBD1 might be the D (6 bases). This CDR3 contains 13 residues. Looked up from germline, CDR1 is SGHTA and CDR2 is FQGNSA. V was cut by 5 bases and J by 1 base, with 8 bases left in between. The CDR3 spells CASSLGQNTEAFF. The CDR3 region has the DNA TGTGCCAGCAGCCTGGGACAGAACACTGAAGCTTTCTTT.

This sequence joins TRBV9 and TRBJ2-7; D is possibly TRBD1 (6 bases). The CDR3 contains 17 residues. Trimming took 0 bases from V and 4 from J, leaving 20 bases between them. The germline gives CDR1 SGDLS, CDR2 YYNGEE. CDR3 DNA sequence: TGTGCCAGCAGCGTAGGGGACACTCTAATCCCTCTATACGAGCAGTACTTC. Its translation: CASSVGDTLIPLYEQYF.

Here the CDR3 DNA reads TGCGCCAGCAGCTTGGCCGGGGGCTCTGGAAACACCATATATTTT. It specifies CASSLAGGSGNTIYF. J is TRBJ1-3 and V is TRBV5-1; D possibly corresponds to TRBD1 (5 bases). Trimming cost V 0 bases and J 0 bases, with 7 bases left between them. Germline V CDR1 and CDR2: SGHRS, YFSETQ. This CDR3 spans 15 amino acids.

This clone was observed a handful of times. The chain carries TRBV7-9 and TRBJ1-2; possible D gene TRBD1, 6 bases. The CDR3 is 13 amino acids. V was pared by 7 bases and J by 5 bases, with 14 bases between. Germline V gene lookup returns CDR1 SEHNR and CDR2 FQNEAQ (reference sequence). The CDR3 nucleotides read TGTGCCAGCACCGAGGGGGGGGCGTATGGCTACACCTTC. The encoded protein is CASTEGGAYGYTF.

V is TRBV27 and J is TRBJ2-7, with 7 bases fitting TRBD1. The CDR3 runs 13 residues. Losses at the gene ends were 8 bases for V and 6 bases for J; bases not matched to a gene: 10. Germline V CDR1 and CDR2: MNHEY, SMNVEV (reference sequence). The CDR3 DNA sequence: TGTGCCAGCGGGCCCGACAGGGCGGGCGAGCAGTACTTC. Its translation: CASGPDRAGEQYF.

The V call is TRBV7-2, the J call TRBJ1-2; D possibly corresponds to TRBD1 (6 bases). Between the trimmed V and J ends, which lost 1 base and 4 bases, there was a span of 19 bases. This CDR3 region has 17 residues. Germline V gene lookup returns CDR1 SGHTA and CDR2 FQGNSA. DNA for the CDR3: TGTGCCAGCAGCTTAGAAGCCCCCTATACAGGGCCCTATGGCTACACCTTC. It yields the protein CASSLEAPYTGPYGYTF.

The J gene is TRBJ2-3, the V gene TRBV6-4, with 12 bases fitting TRBD1. The ends lost 8 bases at V and 5 bases at J; junction bases unmatched: 5. The length of the CDR3 is 14 residues. Germline V gives CDR1 MRHNA, CDR2 SNTAGT. CDR3 amino acids: CASAGQGAGDTQYF. DNA for the CDR3: TGTGCCAGCGCGGGACAGGGGGCAGGAGATACGCAGTATTTT.

The rearrangement links TRBV7-8 to TRBJ2-1, with 10 nucleotides matching TRBD2. Germline CDR1 and CDR2: SGHVS and FQNEAQ. The CDR3 loop spans 16 amino acids. V was pared by 4 bases and J by 0 bases, with 3 bases of the junction left unmatched. The CDR3, as DNA: TGTGCCAGCAGCTCTAGGACTAGCGGCTCCTACAATGAGCAGTTCTTC. Amino acids: CASSSRTSGSYNEQFF.

This rearrangement joins TRBV3-1 (or the pseudogene TRBV3-2) to TRBJ1-1; D gene ambiguous. The germline V and J ends were trimmed by 4 bases and 4 bases, with 10 bases remaining between them. CDR3 length: 13 amino acids. CDR1 is LGHDT and CDR2 is YNNKEL in the germline V gene (reference sequence). The CDR3 region has the DNA TGTGCCAGCAGCCCCTTGGCAACCACTGAAGCTTTCTTT. Amino acid sequence: CASSPLATTEAFF.

The V gene is TRBV7-2, the J gene TRBJ2-5; 8 nucleotides align to TRBD1. CDR1 is SGHTA and CDR2 is FQGNSA in the germline V gene. The CDR3 sequence is 15 residues long. The J segment lost 5 bases and the V segment lost 1 base, leaving 6 bases of the junction unmatched. The CDR3 DNA reads TGTGCCAGCAGCTTAGAACAGGGGGTACGGGAGACCCAGTACTTC. Translating it yields CASSLEQGVRETQYF.

This chain connects TRBV18 to TRBJ2-7; the match to TRBD2 covers 7 bases. The CDR3 is 14 amino acids. Germline CDR1 and CDR2: KGHSH and LQKENI. The J segment lost 6 bases and the V segment lost 6 bases, leaving 11 bases of the junction unmatched. CDR3 sequence reads: CASSTDGGIGEQYF. CDR3 sequence (DNA): TGTGCCAGCTCCACCGACGGGGGGATCGGCGAGCAGTACTTC.

This clone has just one count. The rearrangement links TRBV24-1 to TRBJ2-5; perhaps TRBD2 as D (5 bases). Per the germline V gene, CDR1 is KGHDR and CDR2 is SFDVKD. V lost 10 bases, J lost 4 bases, and 24 bases lay in between. There are 16 residues in the CDR3. The CDR3 DNA follows: TGTGCCACGGGGATACGTACGTATGTTGGAGGAGAGACCCAGTACTTC. This codes for CATGIRTYVGGETQYF.

This clone has a single count. The chain uses TRBV27 and TRBJ1-2; tentatively, D is TRBD1 (5 bases). V was shortened by 5 bases and J by 8 bases, with 15 bases between the two germline ends. The CDR3 extends over 13 amino acids. CDR1 is MNHEY and CDR2 is SMNVEV in the germline V gene (reference sequence). DNA for the CDR3: TGTGCCAGCAGTGGCGGGGGGGGAAGGGGCTACACCTTC. Translating it yields CASSGGGGRGYTF.

The table lists this clone with a count of one. The chain employs TRBV6-2 or TRBV6-3 and TRBJ2-1; 12 nucleotides line up with TRBD2. V shed 5 bases and J 7 bases; nucleotides not matched to a gene: 12. CDR3 length: 17 residues. Per germline, CDR1 MNHEY and CDR2 SVGEGT. The DNA of the CDR3 is TGTGCCAGCAGTCAAGCGGCGACTAGCGGGAGAGTTAATGAGCAGTTCTTC. Translated: CASSQAATSGRVNEQFF.

V usage is TRBV11-2 and J usage is TRBJ2-3, with D unresolved. The CDR3 loop spans 11 amino acids. The V gene lost 5 bases and the J gene lost 6 bases, with 6 bases spanning the gap. Per the germline V gene, CDR1 is SGHAT and CDR2 is FQNNGV. The CDR3 nucleotides read TGTGCCAGCAGCGTCTTGGATACGCAGTATTTT. Amino acid sequence: CASSVLDTQYF.

This sequence joins TRBV6-5 and TRBJ1-3; D might be TRBD1 (5 bases). CDR1 is MNHEY and CDR2 is SVGAGI in the germline V gene. Between the trimmed V and J ends, which lost 6 bases and 1 base, there was a span of 7 bases. The CDR3 runs 13 residues. CDR3 bases: TGTGCCAGCAGGACAGCTTCTGGAAACACCATATATTTT. As protein: CASRTASGNTIYF.

This clone was picked up a small number of times. The gene calls are TRBV9 and TRBJ1-1, with D perhaps matching TRBD1 (6 bases). With 0 bases removed from V and 1 base from J, the gap between germline ends came to 16 bases. The germline CDR1 and CDR2 sequences are SGDLS and YYNGEE. This CDR3 comprises 17 residues. The CDR3 reads CASSVENRVGWNTEAFF. DNA of the CDR3: TGTGCCAGCAGCGTAGAAAACAGGGTTGGGTGGAACACTGAAGCTTTCTTT.